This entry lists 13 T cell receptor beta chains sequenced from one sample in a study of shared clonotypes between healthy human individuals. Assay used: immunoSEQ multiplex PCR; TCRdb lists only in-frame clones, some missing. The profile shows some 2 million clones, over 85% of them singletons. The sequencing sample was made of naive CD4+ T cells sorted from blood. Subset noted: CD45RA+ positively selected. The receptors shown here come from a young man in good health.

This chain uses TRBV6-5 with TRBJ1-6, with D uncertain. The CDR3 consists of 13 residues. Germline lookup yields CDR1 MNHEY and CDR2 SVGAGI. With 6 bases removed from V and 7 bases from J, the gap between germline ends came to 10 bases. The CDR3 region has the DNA TGTGCCAGCAGAACGAAGGGAAATTCACCCCTCCACTTT. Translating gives CASRTKGNSPLHF.

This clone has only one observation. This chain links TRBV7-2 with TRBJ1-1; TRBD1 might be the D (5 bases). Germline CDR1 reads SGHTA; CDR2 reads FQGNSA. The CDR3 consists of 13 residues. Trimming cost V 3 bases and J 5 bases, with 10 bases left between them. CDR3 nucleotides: TGTGCCAGCAGCTTCGGGGAGGGGACTGAAGCTTTCTTT. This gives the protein CASSFGEGTEAFF.

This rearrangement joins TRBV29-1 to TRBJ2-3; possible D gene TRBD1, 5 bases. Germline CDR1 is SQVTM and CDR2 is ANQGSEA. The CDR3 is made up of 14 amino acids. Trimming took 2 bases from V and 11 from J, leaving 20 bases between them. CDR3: CSVEIQGGPRRQYF. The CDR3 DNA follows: TGCAGCGTTGAAATTCAGGGTGGGCCTAGGAGGCAGTATTTT.

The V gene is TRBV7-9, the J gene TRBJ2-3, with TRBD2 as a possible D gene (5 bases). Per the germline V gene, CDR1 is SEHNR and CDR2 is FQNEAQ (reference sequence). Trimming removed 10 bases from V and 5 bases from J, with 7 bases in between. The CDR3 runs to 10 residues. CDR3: CAIEGDTQYF. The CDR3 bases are TGTGCCATCGAGGGAGATACGCAGTATTTT.

The CDR3 sequence: CASSPRGADEQYF. In DNA form, the CDR3 reads TGCGCCAGCAGCCCCCGAGGGGCTGACGAGCAGTACTTC. The gene calls are TRBV5-1 and TRBJ2-7; D possibly uses TRBD1 or TRBD2 (5 bases each). Trimming left V 4 bases short and J 5 bases short, with 13 bases between. Germline values: CDR1 SGHRS, CDR2 YFSETQ. This CDR3 is 13 amino acids long.

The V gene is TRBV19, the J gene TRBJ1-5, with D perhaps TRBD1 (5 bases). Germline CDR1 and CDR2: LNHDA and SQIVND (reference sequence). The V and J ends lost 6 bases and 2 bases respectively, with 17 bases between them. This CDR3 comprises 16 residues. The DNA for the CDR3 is TGTGCCAGTAGCCCCACAGGAGCTGGCGGCAATCAGCCCCAGCATTTT. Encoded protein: CASSPTGAGGNQPQHF.

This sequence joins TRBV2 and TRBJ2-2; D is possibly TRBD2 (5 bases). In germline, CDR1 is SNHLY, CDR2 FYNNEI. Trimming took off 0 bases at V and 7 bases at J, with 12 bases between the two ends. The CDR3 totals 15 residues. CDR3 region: CASSEAPDSGGELFF. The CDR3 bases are TGTGCCAGCAGTGAAGCCCCGGACTCTGGCGGGGAGCTGTTTTTT.

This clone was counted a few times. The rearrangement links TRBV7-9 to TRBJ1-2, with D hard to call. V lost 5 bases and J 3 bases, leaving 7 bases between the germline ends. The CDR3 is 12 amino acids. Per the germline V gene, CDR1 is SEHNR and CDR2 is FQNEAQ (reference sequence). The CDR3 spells CASSTTDYGYTF. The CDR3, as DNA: TGTGCCAGCAGCACGACCGACTATGGCTACACCTTC. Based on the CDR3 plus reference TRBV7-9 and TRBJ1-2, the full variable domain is DTGVSQNPRHKITKRGQNVTFRCDPISEHNRLYWYRQTLGQGPEFLTYFQNEAQLEKSRLLSDRFSAERPKGSFSTLEIQRTEQGDSAMYLCASSTTDYGYTFGSGTRLTVV.

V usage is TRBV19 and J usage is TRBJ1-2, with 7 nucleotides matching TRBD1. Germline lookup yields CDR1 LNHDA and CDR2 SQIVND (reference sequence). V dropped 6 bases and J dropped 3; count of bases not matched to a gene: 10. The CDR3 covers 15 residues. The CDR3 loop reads CASSLSDRTYYGYTF. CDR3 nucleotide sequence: TGTGCCAGTAGCCTGTCGGACAGGACCTACTATGGCTACACCTTC.

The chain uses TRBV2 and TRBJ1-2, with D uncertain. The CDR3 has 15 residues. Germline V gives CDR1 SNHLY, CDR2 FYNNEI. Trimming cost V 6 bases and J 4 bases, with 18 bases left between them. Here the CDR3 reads CASSLEGRTSYGYTF. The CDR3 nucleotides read TGTGCCAGCAGCCTAGAAGGCAGGACGAGCTATGGCTACACCTTC.

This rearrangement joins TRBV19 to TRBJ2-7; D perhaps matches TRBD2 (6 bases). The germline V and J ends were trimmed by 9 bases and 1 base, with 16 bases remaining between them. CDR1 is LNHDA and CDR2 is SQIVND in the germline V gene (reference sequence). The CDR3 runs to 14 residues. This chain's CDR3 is CASTGAGSSYEQYF. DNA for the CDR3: TGTGCCAGCACGGGCGCGGGGTCGTCCTACGAGCAGTACTTC.

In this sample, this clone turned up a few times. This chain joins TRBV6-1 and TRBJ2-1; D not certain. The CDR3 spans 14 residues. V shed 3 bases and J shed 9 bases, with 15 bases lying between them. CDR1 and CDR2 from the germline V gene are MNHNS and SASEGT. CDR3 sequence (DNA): TGTGCCAGCAGTGATCCGGTTTTGCGCGGTGAGCAGTTCTTC. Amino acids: CASSDPVLRGEQFF.

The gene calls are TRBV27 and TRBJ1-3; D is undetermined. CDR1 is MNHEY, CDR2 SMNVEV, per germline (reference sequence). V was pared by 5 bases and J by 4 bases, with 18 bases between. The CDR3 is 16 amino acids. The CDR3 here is CASSELGLGFGNTIYF. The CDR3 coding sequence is TGTGCCAGCAGTGAACTCGGGCTTGGGTTCGGAAACACCATATATTTT.